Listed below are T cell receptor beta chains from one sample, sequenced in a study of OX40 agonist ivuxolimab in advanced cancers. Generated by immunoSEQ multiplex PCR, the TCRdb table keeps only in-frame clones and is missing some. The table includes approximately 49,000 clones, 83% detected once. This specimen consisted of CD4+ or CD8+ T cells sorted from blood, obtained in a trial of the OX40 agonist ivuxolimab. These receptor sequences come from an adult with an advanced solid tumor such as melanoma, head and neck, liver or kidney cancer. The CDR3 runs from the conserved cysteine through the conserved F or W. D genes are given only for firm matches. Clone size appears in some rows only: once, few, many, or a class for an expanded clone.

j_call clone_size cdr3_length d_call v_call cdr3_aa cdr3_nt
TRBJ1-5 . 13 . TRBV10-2 CASSERVGQPQHF TGCGCCAGCAGTGAAAGGGTAGGTCAGCCCCAGCATTTT
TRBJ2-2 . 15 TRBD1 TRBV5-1 CASSFRGPDTGELFF TGCGCCAGCAGCTTTAGGGGGCCGGACACCGGGGAGCTGTTTTTT
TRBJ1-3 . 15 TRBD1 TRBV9 CASSVGDRAGNTIYF TGTGCCAGCAGCGTAGGTGACAGGGCTGGAAACACCATATATTTT
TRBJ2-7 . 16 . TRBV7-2 CASSPQPSRLSYEQYF TGTGCCAGCAGCCCCCAGCCTAGCCGCCTTTCCTACGAGCAGTACTTC
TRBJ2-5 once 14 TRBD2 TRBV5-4 CASSFGTRTETQYF TGTGCCAGCAGCTTCGGGACTAGGACGGAGACCCAGTACTTC
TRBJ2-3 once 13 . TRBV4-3 CASSQVLEGLQYF TGCGCCAGCAGCCAAGTCCTCGAGGGACTCCAGTATTTT
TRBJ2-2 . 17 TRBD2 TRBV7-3 CASSAPGLASNTGELFF TGTGCCAGCAGCGCCCCAGGACTAGCGTCGAACACCGGGGAGCTGTTTTTT
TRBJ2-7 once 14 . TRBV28 CASSLGRKAYEQYF TGTGCCAGCAGTTTAGGACGGAAGGCCTACGAGCAGTACTTC
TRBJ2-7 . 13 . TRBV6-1 CASSELDIDEQYF TGTGCCAGCAGTGAATTGGACATTGACGAGCAGTACTTC
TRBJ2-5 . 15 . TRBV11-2 CASSLDGSGVETQYF TGTGCCAGCAGCTTAGATGGGTCGGGGGTCGAGACCCAGTACTTC
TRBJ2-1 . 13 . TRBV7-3 CASSPGAGQKQFF TGTGCCAGCAGCCCCGGGGCCGGTCAGAAGCAGTTCTTC
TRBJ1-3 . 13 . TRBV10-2 CASSEFSGNTIYF TGCGCCAGCAGTGAGTTCTCTGGAAACACCATATATTTT
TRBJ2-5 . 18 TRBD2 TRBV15 CATSREGLAGGYSETQYF TGTGCCACCAGCAGAGAGGGACTAGCGGGGGGTTACAGCGAGACCCAGTACTTC
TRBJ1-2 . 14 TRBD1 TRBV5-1 CASSSPGTGYGYTF TGCGCCAGCAGTTCGCCCGGGACAGGGTATGGCTACACCTTC
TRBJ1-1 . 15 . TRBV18 CASSPLDSKNTEAFF TGTGCCAGCTCACCACTGGACAGCAAGAACACTGAAGCTTTCTTT
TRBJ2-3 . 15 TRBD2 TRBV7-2 CASSFGGGGADTQYF TGTGCCAGCAGCTTTGGTGGCGGGGGAGCAGATACGCAGTATTTT
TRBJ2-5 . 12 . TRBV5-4 CASSQGRGGQYF TGTGCCAGCAGCCAGGGCAGGGGGGGCCAGTACTTC
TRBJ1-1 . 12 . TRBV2 CATRQSYIEAFF TGTGCCACCAGACAGAGTTATATTGAAGCTTTCTTT
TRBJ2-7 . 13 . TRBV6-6 CASSYSSLYEQYF TGTGCCAGCAGTTACTCGTCCCTCTACGAGCAGTACTTC
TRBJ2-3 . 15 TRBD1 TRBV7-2 CASSLAGQGTDTQYF TGTGCCAGCAGCTTAGCGGGACAGGGCACAGATACGCAGTATTTT
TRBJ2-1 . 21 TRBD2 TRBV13 CASSLIRSGGTWGSSYNEQFF TGTGCCAGCAGCCTTATTCGGAGCGGGGGGACTTGGGGAAGCTCCTACAATGAGCAGTTCTTC
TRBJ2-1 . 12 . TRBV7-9 CASSLDLNEQFF TGTGCCAGCAGCTTAGATCTCAATGAGCAGTTCTTC
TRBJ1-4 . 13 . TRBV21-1 CASSKVRGEKLFF TGTGCCAGCAGCAAAGTCCGGGGTGAAAAACTGTTTTTT
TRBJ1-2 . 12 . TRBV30 CASLRSGYGYTF TGTGCCTCTCTGCGGTCTGGCTATGGCTACACCTTC
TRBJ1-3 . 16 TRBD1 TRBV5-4 CASSKKRQGSGNTIYF TGTGCCAGCAGCAAAAAACGACAGGGTTCTGGAAACACCATATATTTT
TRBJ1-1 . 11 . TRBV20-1 CSAPMETEAFF TGCAGTGCGCCGATGGAGACTGAAGCTTTCTTT
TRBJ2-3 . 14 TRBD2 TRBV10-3 CAIAASGGTDTQYF TGTGCCATCGCGGCTAGCGGGGGTACAGATACGCAGTATTTT
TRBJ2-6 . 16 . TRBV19 CASTEARSSGANVLTF TGTGCCAGCACCGAAGCCCGGAGCTCTGGGGCCAACGTCCTGACTTTC
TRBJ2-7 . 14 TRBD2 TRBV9 CASSALAGAYEQYF TGTGCCAGCAGCGCCTTAGCGGGGGCCTACGAGCAGTACTTC
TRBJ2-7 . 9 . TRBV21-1 CASSRQQYF TGTGCCAGCAGCAGACAGCAGTACTTC
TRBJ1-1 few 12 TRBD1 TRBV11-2 CASSRDRERAFF TGTGCCAGCAGCCGGGACAGGGAGAGAGCTTTCTTT
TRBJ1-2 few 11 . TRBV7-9 CASSRDGGYTF TGTGCCAGCAGCCGGGATGGGGGCTACACCTTC
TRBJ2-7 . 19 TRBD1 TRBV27 CASSLPLQGAVDPPYEQYF TGTGCCAGCAGTTTACCCTTACAGGGGGCGGTGGACCCCCCCTACGAGCAGTACTTC
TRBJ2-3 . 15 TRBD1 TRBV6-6 CASRQRDRVSDTQYF TGTGCCAGCCGACAGAGGGACAGGGTATCAGATACGCAGTATTTT
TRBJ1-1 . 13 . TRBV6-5 CASSYEVNTEAFF TGTGCCAGCAGTTACGAAGTGAACACTGAAGCTTTCTTT
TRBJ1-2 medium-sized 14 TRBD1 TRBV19 CASSTWTGRDGYTF TGTGCCAGTAGTACCTGGACAGGGAGGGATGGCTACACCTTC
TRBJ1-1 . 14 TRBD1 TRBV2 CASSGMQGVTEAFF TGTGCCAGCAGTGGAATGCAGGGGGTCACTGAAGCTTTCTTT
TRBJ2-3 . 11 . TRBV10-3 CAISESDTQYF TGTGCCATCAGTGAGTCAGATACGCAGTATTTT
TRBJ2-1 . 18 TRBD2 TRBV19 CASSTPRGAGGSYNEQFF TGTGCCAGTAGTACCCCCCGTGGGGCGGGGGGGAGTTACAATGAGCAGTTCTTC
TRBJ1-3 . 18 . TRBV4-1 CASSQDLSRGAAGNTIYF TGCGCCAGCAGCCAAGACCTCAGTCGGGGGGCGGCTGGAAACACCATATATTTT
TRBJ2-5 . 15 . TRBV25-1 CASFGGPRSRETQYF TGTGCCAGCTTTGGGGGTCCTAGGAGTCGAGAGACCCAGTACTTC
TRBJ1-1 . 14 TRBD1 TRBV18 CASSPRTGAFEAFF TGTGCCAGCTCACCAAGGACAGGGGCCTTTGAAGCTTTCTTT
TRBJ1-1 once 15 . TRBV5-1 CASSGGGLLNTEAFF TGCGCCAGCAGCGGAGGGGGTCTACTGAACACTGAAGCTTTCTTT
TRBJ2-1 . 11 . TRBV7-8 CASSLTYEQFF TGTGCCAGCAGCCTGACGTATGAGCAGTTCTTC
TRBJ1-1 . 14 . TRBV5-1 CASSFDGLNTEAFF TGCGCCAGCAGCTTCGACGGGTTGAACACTGAAGCTTTCTTT
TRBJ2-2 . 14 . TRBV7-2 CASSFGGGTGELFF TGTGCCAGCAGCTTCGGGGGCGGAACCGGGGAGCTGTTTTTT
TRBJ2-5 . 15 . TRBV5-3 CARSLGGPQGETQYF TGTGCCAGAAGCTTGGGAGGGCCGCAGGGGGAGACCCAGTACTTC
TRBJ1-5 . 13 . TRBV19 CASSIAGVQPQHF TGTGCCAGTAGTATAGCTGGCGTTCAGCCCCAGCATTTT
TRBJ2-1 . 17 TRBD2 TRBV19 CASSIGLAGGPYNEQFF TGTGCCAGTAGTATCGGACTAGCGGGGGGGCCCTACAATGAGCAGTTCTTC
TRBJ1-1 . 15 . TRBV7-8 CASSVPRALNTEAFF TGTGCCAGCAGCGTGCCCCGGGCCCTGAACACTGAAGCTTTCTTT
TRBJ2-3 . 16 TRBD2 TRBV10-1 CASSASTSGGTDTQYF TGCGCCAGCAGCGCCTCGACTAGCGGGGGTACAGATACGCAGTATTTT
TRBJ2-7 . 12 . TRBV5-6 CASSLRTYEQYF TGTGCCAGCAGCTTGAGGACCTACGAGCAGTACTTC